The clone carrying this TCR beta chain was seen a handful of times. Its cognate antigen is unknown. Tagging with unique molecular identifiers was a feature of the TCR beta cDNA libraries. TCRdb reanalysed the PCR reads using MiXCR and keeps one entry per CDR3 protein. The table includes about 800,000 distinct CDR3 sequences, roughly 27% detected once. This entry belongs to a study of post-analysis software for immune sequencing data. Broader study findings: Comparison of patients with controls showed a handful of TRBV segments more frequent in patients, TRBV5-6, TRBV5-1 and TRBV20-1 among them.

The CDR3 runs to 12 residues. Trimming cost V 2 bases and J 5 bases, with 9 bases left between them. The germline CDR1 and CDR2 sequences are SQVTM and ANQGSEA. The sample comprised blood. The receptor's source is a girl aged 5-17 years with multiple sclerosis. The chain recombines TRBV29-1 with TRBJ1-1; D is unresolved. The CDR3 protein is CSVEYVGTEAFF. The CDR3 DNA sequence: TGCAGCGTTGAATACGTGGGGACTGAAGCTTTCTTT.